This TCR beta chain was identified during a study of human T cells and chemical hapten exposure. Across the study: Patients got weekly scalp diphenylcyclopropenone doses over the approximately 24-week study.

The V gene lost 5 bases and the J gene lost 2 bases, with 3 bases spanning the gap. The CDR3 runs 10 residues. Germline values: CDR1 GTSNPN, CDR2 SVGIG (reference sequence). One entry per CDR3 protein, called by TCRdb with MiXCR from the RACE reads. The repertoire holds 95,000 to 150,000 distinct CDR3 sequences, with around 11% as singletons. Documented time point: patch test 3, about 24 weeks after DPC sensitization. The treatment denotes: therapeutic diphenylcyclopropenone sensitization with weekly scalp DPC. Total RNA came from unfractionated whole blood. The TCR originated in a woman aged 45-60 years with alopecia areata. Some clones in this sample may be carry-over from other donors' samples. The rearrangement uses TRBV30 and TRBJ2-5; D is undetermined. Sequencing was performed on whole blood, taken in connection with sensitization to the hapten diphenylcyclopropenone (DPC). The CDR3 nucleotides are TGTGCCTGGTCACAAGAGACCCAGTACTTC. It encodes CAWSQETQYF. Variable domain in full (rest from reference TRBV30 and TRBJ2-5): SQTIHQWPATLVQPVGSPLSLECTVEGTSNPNLYWYRQAAGRGLQLLFYSVGIGQISSEVPQNLSASRPQDRQFILSSKKLLLSDSGFYLCAWSQETQYFGPGTRLLVL.